The clone carrying this TCR beta chain was detected a few times. Its antigen is undetermined. These data are taken from a study of CD8 T cells in ankylosing spondylitis. Overall study findings and caveats: Seemingly characteristic of ankylosing spondylitis blood was a TCR beta motif consisting of 7 or 8 highly homologous variants. Earlier reports found some motif variants in synovial fluid and blood in reactive arthritis. Clones that were linked to disease were CD8+ and were relatively rare in peripheral blood. As reported, disease-linked clones showed significant enrichment in matched ankylosing spondylitis synovial fluid.

Looked up from germline, CDR1 is DFQATT and CDR2 is SNEGSKA (reference sequence). The CDR3 runs 14 residues. The ends were cut back, 0 bases at V and 8 bases at J, with 13 bases in the middle. In making TCR beta libraries, quantitative 5'-RACE with molecular barcodes was used. TCRdb used MiXCR to reprocess the 5' RACE reads, holding one entry per CDR3 protein. The sample has about 440,000 distinct CDR3 sequences, 15% to 20% seen once. Sequenced: blood, either unsorted or a sorted T cell fraction (not recorded which). This chain links TRBV20-1 with TRBJ1-4, with TRBD1 as a possible D gene (5 bases). The origin of this receptor is a male donor with ankylosing spondylitis. CDR3: CSAREGGSEEKLFF. As DNA, the CDR3 is TGCAGTGCTAGAGAGGGGGGATCGGAGGAAAAACTGTTTTTT.